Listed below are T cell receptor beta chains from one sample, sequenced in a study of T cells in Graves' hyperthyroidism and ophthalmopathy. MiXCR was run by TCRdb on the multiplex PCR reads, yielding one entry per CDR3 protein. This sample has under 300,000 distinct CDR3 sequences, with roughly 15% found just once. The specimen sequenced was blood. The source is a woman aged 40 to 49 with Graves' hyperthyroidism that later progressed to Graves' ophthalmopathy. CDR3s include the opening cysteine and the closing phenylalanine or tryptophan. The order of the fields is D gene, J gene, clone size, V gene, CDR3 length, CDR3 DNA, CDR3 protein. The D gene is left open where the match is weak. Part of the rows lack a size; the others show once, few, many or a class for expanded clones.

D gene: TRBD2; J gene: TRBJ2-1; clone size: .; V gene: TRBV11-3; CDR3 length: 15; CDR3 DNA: TGTGCCAGCAGCTCGGTAGCGGGAGTATGGAATGAGCAGTTCTTC; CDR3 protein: CASSSVAGVWNEQFF
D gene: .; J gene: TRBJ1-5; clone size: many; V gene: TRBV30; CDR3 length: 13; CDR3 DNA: TGTGCCTGGAGTCAGGATAGCAATCAGCCCCAGCATTTT; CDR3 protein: CAWSQDSNQPQHF
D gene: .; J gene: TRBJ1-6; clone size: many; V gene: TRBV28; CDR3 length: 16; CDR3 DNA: TGTGCCAGCGGCCCTAAGTTGGGGCCCGATAATTCACCCCTCCACTTT; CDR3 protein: CASGPKLGPDNSPLHF
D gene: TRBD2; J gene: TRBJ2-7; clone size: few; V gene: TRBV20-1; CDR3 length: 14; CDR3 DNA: TGCAGTGCTAGAGACGGGAGGGCCCTCTACGAGCAGTACTTC; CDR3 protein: CSARDGRALYEQYF
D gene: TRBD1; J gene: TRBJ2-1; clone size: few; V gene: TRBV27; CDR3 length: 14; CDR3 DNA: TGTGCCAGCAGTTTAGGACAGGGCTACAGTGAGCAGTTCTTC; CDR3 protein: CASSLGQGYSEQFF
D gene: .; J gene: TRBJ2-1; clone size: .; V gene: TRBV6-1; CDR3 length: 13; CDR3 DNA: TGTGCCAGCTGGGCGGAATTCTACAATGAGCAGTTCTTC; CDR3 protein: CASWAEFYNEQFF
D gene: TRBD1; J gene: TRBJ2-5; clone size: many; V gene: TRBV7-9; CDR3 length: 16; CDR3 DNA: TGTGCCAGCAGTTCCAATAGACAGGGTTTCCAAGAGACCCAGTACTTC; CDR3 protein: CASSSNRQGFQETQYF
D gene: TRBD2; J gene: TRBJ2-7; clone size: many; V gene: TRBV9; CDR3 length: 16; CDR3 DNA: TGTGCCAGCACCACCCCGCTCGGGACGGGAGGAAGAGAGCAGTACTTC; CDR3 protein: CASTTPLGTGGREQYF
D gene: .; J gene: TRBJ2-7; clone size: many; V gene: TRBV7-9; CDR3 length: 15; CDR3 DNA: TGTGCCAGCAGCCCAGACCTATATTGGGGCTACGAGCAGTACTTC; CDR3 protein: CASSPDLYWGYEQYF
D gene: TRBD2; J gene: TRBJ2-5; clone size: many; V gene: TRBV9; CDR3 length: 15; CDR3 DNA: TGTGCCAGCAGCGTATACGCGGGAGGAGGAGAGACCCAGTACTTC; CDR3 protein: CASSVYAGGGETQYF
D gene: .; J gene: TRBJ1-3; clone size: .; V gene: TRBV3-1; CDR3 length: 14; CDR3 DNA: TGTGCCAGCAGCCAAGAGGCCCACGCAAACACCATATATTTT; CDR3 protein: CASSQEAHANTIYF
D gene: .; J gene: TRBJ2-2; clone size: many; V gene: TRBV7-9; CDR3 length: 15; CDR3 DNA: TGTGCCAGCAGCTTCCTAGCAGGACACACCGGGGAGCTGTTTTTT; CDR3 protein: CASSFLAGHTGELFF
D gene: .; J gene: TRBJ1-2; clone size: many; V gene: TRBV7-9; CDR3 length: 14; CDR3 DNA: TGTGCCAGCAGCTTAGTGGGGGGAGTGGATGGCTACACCTTC; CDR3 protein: CASSLVGGVDGYTF
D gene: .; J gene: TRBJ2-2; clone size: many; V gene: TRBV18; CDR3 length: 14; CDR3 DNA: TGTGCCAGCTCACCACGGTGGGCCGAAGGGGAGCTGTTTTTT; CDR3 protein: CASSPRWAEGELFF
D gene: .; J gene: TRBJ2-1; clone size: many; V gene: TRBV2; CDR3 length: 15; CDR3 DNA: TGTGCCAGCACATCAGGAGTTTTGGGCTCCAATGAGCAGTTCTTC; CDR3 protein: CASTSGVLGSNEQFF
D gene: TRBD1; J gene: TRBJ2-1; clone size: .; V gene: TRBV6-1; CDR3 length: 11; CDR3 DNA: TGTGCCAGCAAGACAGGGGAGGCTCAGTTCTTC; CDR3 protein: CASKTGEAQFF
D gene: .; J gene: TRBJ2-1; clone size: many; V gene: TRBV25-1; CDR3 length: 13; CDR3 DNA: TGTGCCAGCAGTGACCTAGAGCGGGCCCGTTGGTTCTTC; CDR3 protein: CASSDLERARWFF
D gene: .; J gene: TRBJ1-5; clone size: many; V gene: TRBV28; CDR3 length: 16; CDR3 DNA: TGTGCCAGCAGTTTACGTAAAGCCGGACAGAATCAGCCCCAGCATTTT; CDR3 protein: CASSLRKAGQNQPQHF
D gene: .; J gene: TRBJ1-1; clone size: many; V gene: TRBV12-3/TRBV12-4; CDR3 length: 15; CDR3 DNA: TGTGCCAGCAGTCCCCCGCGGGGGTTGAACACTGAAGCTTTCTTT; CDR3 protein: CASSPPRGLNTEAFF
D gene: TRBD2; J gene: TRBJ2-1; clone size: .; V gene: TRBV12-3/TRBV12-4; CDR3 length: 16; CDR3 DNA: TGTGCCAGCAGAGCTGGGACTAGCGGGATCCACAATGAGCAGTTCTTC; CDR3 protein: CASRAGTSGIHNEQFF
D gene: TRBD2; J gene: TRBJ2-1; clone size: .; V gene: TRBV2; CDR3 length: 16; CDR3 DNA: TGTGCCAGTGTGCTAGCGGGAGGGCCAACCTACAATGAGCAGTTCTTC; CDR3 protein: CASVLAGGPTYNEQFF
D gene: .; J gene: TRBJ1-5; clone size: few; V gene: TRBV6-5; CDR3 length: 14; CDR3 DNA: TGTGCCAGCAGTTTTCAGCCCCAGCTCGGGCCCCAGCATTTT; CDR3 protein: CASSFQPQLGPQHF
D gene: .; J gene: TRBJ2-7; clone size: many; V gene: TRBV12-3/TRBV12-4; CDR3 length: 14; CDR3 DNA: TGTGCCAGCAGTTTTTCCCTAGCGCTATACGAGCAGTACTTC; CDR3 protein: CASSFSLALYEQYF
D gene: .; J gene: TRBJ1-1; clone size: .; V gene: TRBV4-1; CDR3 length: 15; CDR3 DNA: TGCGCCAGCAGCCAAGGACAGTTCATGAACACTGAAGCTTTCTTT; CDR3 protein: CASSQGQFMNTEAFF
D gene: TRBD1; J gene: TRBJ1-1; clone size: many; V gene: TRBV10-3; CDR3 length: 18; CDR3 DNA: TGTGCCATCAGTAGTGGGTTACGTAGACAGGGACAGAGCACTGAAGCTTTCTTT; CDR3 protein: CAISSGLRRQGQSTEAFF
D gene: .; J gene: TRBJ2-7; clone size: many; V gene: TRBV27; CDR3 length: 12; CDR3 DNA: TGTGCCAGCAGTTTTGGGCCCTCCGAGCAGTACTTC; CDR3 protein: CASSFGPSEQYF
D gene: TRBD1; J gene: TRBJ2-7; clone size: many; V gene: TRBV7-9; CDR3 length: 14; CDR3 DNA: TGTGCCAGCAGCCCGGACAGGTCCGGCTACGAGCAGTACTTC; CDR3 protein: CASSPDRSGYEQYF
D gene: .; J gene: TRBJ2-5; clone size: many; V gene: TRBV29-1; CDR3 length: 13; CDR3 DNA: TGCAGCGTGGCTCCAGGTGGACAAGAGACCCAGTACTTC; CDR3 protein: CSVAPGGQETQYF
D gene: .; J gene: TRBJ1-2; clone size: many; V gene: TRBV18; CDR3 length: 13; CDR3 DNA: TGTGCCAGCTCACCAGAGACTAACTATGGCTACACCTTC; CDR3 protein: CASSPETNYGYTF
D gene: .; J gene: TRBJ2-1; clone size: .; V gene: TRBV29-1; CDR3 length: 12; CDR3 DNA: TGCAGCGTTGGCGGGGCATACAATGAGCAGTTCTTC; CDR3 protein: CSVGGAYNEQFF
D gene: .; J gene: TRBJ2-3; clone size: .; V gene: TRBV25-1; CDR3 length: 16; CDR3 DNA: TGTGCCAGCAGTGAGCGCACAGGGATTAGCACAGATACGCAGTATTTT; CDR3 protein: CASSERTGISTDTQYF
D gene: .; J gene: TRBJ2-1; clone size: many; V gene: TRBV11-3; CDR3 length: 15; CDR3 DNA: TGTGCCAGCAGCCTCTCCGGGACCACTTACAATGAGCAGTTCTTC; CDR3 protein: CASSLSGTTYNEQFF
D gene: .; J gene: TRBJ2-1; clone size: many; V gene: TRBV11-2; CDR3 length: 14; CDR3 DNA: TGTGCCAGCACCAAGGGGGTAACCTACAATGAGCAGTTCTTC; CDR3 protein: CASTKGVTYNEQFF
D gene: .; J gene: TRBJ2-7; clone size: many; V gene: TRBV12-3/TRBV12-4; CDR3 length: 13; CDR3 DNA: TGTGCCAGCAGTTTCGGACAGAACTACGAGCAGTACTTC; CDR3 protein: CASSFGQNYEQYF
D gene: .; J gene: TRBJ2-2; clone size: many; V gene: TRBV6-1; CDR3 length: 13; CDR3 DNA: TGTGCCAGCATTCGCGGATACACCGGGGAGCTGTTTTTT; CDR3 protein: CASIRGYTGELFF
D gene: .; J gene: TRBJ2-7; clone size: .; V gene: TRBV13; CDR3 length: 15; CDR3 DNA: TGTGCCAGCAGCAAGAGTTTTTCACTAGCCTACGAGCAGTACTTC; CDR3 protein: CASSKSFSLAYEQYF
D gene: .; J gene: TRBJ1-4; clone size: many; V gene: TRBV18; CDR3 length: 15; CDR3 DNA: TGTGCCAGCTCACCACAGCACGGGATGGAAGAAAAACTGTTTTTT; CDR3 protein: CASSPQHGMEEKLFF
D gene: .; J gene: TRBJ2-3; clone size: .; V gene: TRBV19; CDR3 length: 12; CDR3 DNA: TGTGCCAGTAGTATCCAGGCAGATACGCAGTATTTT; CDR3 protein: CASSIQADTQYF
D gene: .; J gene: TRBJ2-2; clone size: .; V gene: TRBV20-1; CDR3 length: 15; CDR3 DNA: TGCAGTGCTAGAGATGTCAGGGGGAACACCGGGGAGCTGTTTTTT; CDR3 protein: CSARDVRGNTGELFF
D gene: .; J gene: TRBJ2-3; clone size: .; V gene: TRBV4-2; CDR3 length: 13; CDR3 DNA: TGTGCCAGCAGCCCCGGGGGTTCGGATACGCAGTATTTT; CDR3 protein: CASSPGGSDTQYF